This TCR beta chain emerged from a study of T-cell memory formation after mild COVID-19. The study, taken as a whole, reports: Pre-infection memory showed some responding clones, and this suggested that cross-reactive memory joined. Among clones contracting day 15 to 85, CD4/CD8 was balanced, whereas later expanders leaned CD4+. In second-wave clones peaking day 37, SARS-CoV-2 specificity remained unconfirmed.

TCRdb re-analysed the 5' RACE reads in MiXCR, keeping a single row per CDR3 protein. The sample yields some 69,000 distinct CDR3 sequences, 15% to 20% seen once. This clonotype was detected a few times. Its target is not known. CDR1 is LNHDA, CDR2 SQIVND, per germline (reference sequence). V shed 0 bases and J 3 bases; nucleotides not matched to a gene: 5. The CDR3 is 15 amino acids. The receptor's source is an adult woman who had mild COVID-19 (a few samples of this study predate the infection). Cell type and time point are not known. Sequencing input: PBMCs or a T cell subset sorted from them (not recorded which). V and J are TRBV19 and TRBJ2-7; 7 nucleotides agree with TRBD1. The CDR3 protein is CASSIDGTAYYEQYF. The CDR3 bases are TGTGCCAGTAGTATAGATGGGACAGCCTACTACGAGCAGTACTTC. The complete variable domain, with remaining parts taken from reference TRBV19 and TRBJ2-7, reads DGGITQSPKYLFRKEGQNVTLSCEQNLNHDAMYWYRQDPGQGLRLIYYSQIVNDFQKGDIAEGYSVSREKKESFPLTVTSAQKNPTAFYLCASSIDGTAYYEQYFGPGTRLTVT.